This T cell receptor beta chain was identified during a study of blood T cell repertoires in COVID-19. In the original workflow: Scientists estimated how many nucleated cells there were by amplifying reference gene primers. Repertoires were generated with immunoSEQ multiplex PCR, while TCRdb's copy carries only in-frame clones and drops some. V and J calls and clone size are as listed in that table; D and trimming were resolved from the DNA. The sample records 60,000 or so clones, about 75% being singletons. In terms of age and location, participants ranged from about 18 to 95 years and lived in about two dozen US areas. Cohorts were based on clinical histories the participants reported. Contact with a PCR-confirmed or clinician-diagnosed COVID-19 case occurred within 2 weeks of entry. The CDR3 has 16 residues. From germline, CDR1 is MDHEN and CDR2 SYDVKM. The V gene end was trimmed by 6 bases and the J gene end by 1 base; junction bases not matched to a gene: 9.

The sequenced material came from PBMCs or T cells enriched from blood (not recorded which). This chain connects TRBV28 to TRBJ2-3; 8 bases map to TRBD1. The TCR sequence derives from a woman in her sixties who had been exposed to COVID-19. CDR3: CASSYTGQGGTDTQYF. The CDR3 region has the DNA TGTGCCAGCAGCTATACCGGACAGGGTGGCACAGATACGCAGTATTTT.